Only a few counts were recorded for the clone carrying this TCR beta chain. The antigen is not known. Using immunoSEQ multiplex PCR, the repertoire was profiled, and TCRdb retains in-frame clones only, with some absent. The top ten hold over 1% of the sample, which has about 150,000 clones, about 89% seen once. This CDR3 comprises 16 residues. Germline V CDR1 and CDR2: SGDLS, YYNGEE. J lost 6 bases, V lost 4 bases, and 11 bases had no gene match. This sample was included in a study of T cell responses to AZD1222 COVID-19 vaccine. Points from the study as a whole: Donors were chiefly white British, with a greater number of females, and clonal diversity was perhaps underestimated. Only a handful of individuals given AZD1222 were seropositive at baseline. The study found vaccine-associated CD4 TCRs spanning spike, dominant at 160-218 and 743-854. Repertoires in all cases were sampled only once the peak T cell response had passed.

The receptor's source is an adult who received the AZD1222 COVID-19 vaccine. The V call is TRBV9, the J call TRBJ2-1, with TRBD2 matching 9 bases. The specimen comprised peripheral blood, sampled 28 days after the second AZD1222 dose. CDR3 bases: TGTGCCAGCAGCCCCCGGCTAGCGGGAATGGGCAATGAGCAGTTCTTC. Encoded protein: CASSPRLAGMGNEQFF. Looking up the rest from reference TRBV9 and TRBJ2-1 gives the full variable domain: DSGVTQTPKHLITATGQRVTLRCSPRSGDLSVYWYQQSLDQGLQFLIQYYNGEERAKGNILERFSAQQFPDLHSELNLSSLELGDSALYFCASSPRLAGMGNEQFFGPGTRLTVL.